This TCR beta chain was obtained from a study of blood T cell repertoires in COVID-19 (TCRdb year 2020). Describing the broader study: Samples from collaborators originated in the United States, Italy and Spain and spanned both the acute and convalescent phases of COVID-19. The material from the prospective study consisted of cDNA or gDNA derived from T cells, B-cell-depleted T cells, or PBMCs. Subjects who had been exposed to COVID-19, were actively infected with it, or had recovered from it provided the deeply sampled blood TCRbeta repertoires that made up the dataset. A freely available public database, intended as a resource for researchers studying the immune response to SARS-CoV-2, is where the repertoires were released. Samples were obtained from the ongoing ImmuneRACE study (first 160 participants) and from approximately 1,200 subjects provided by 6 global collaborators. The sample metadata nearly always contained a de-identified subject ID, COVID-19 status, age in years and sex. HLA class I and class II types, where available, came from metadata supplied by the sample provider rather than from assay-based typing. General conclusions and limits of the study: The amount of clinical and demographic metadata varied by source and participant and was provided uncurated.

Spanning cysteine to phenylalanine, the CDR3 consists of 15 amino acids. The only DNA kept is the CDR3, 45 bases in frame from the first base. The trim is 2 bases for V and 2 bases for J, with a gap of 12 bases between the germline ends. Based on the germline V gene, the CDR1 and CDR2 sequences are SGHDN and FVKESK. The immunoSEQ Assay, a bias-controlled multiplex PCR, was used to amplify TCRbeta CDR3 regions from genomic DNA. As for how the authors treated the data: Within the assay, amplification of reference gene primers was used to estimate how many nucleated cells each sample contained. Sequence reads were collapsed and filtered to measure the absolute abundance of every unique TCRbeta CDR3 rearrangement. For each sample, productive Simpson clonality was calculated as the square root of Simpson's diversity index over productive rearrangements. Not all clones reach the TCRdb copy of this immuneACCESS table, which keeps in-frame sequences only. Checked studies attribute under half of the gap to unresolved V genes and leave the rest unexplained. V and J calls and clone size are copied from that table; D and trimming were computed from the DNA. The sample yields tens of thousands of clones; 80% were counted once. Around 5.3% of the sample rests with the top ten.

Whole blood was collected in K2EDTA tubes by collaborating institutions according to the institutions' own protocols. For TCRbeta analysis, collaborators shipped samples in one of three forms: frozen whole blood, isolated PBMCs, or DNA extracted from either of those sample types. A note on this clone: Its target antigen remains unknown. Within one base of it there is no much larger clone, and no base qualities were kept.

The rearrangement joined TRBV14 to TRBJ1-2, with a tentative D gene TRBD1 over 5 matching bases. Sequenced material: peripheral blood. This TCR came from a man aged 55 to 70 with active or convalescent COVID-19. The encoded CDR3 is CASSQPFAGNYGYTF. The DNA sequence reads TGTGCCAGCAGCCAACCCTTTGCAGGGAACTATGGCTACACCTTC.